These 28 T cell receptor beta chains share one sample of origin, sequenced in a study of T-cell memory formation after mild COVID-19. Each CDR3 protein is one row after TCRdb ran MiXCR on the 5' RACE reads. The table records 300,000 to 400,000 distinct CDR3 sequences, 15% to 20% of them present only once. The sample comprised PBMCs or a T cell subset sorted from them (not recorded which). These receptors all come from a man between 18 and 35 years old who had mild COVID-19 (a few samples of this study predate the infection). Cell type and time point are not known.

V and J are TRBV4-2 and TRBJ1-2, with a tentative D call TRBD1 (6 bases). This CDR3 is 16 amino acids long. The ends were cut back, 2 bases at V and 8 bases at J, with 21 bases in the middle. The V gene's germline CDR1 is LGHNA and CDR2 YNFKEQ. CDR3 loop: CASSQPDRGPGGGYTF. The CDR3 nucleotides are TGTGCCAGCAGCCAACCTGATAGAGGGCCTGGGGGCGGCTACACCTTC.

CDR3 residues: CASSPGPEGSYEQYV. The CDR3 nucleotides read TGCGCCAGCAGCCCGGGGCCTGAGGGCTCCTACGAGCAGTACGTC. The chain couples TRBV5-1 to TRBJ2-7; D is possibly TRBD1 or TRBD2 (5 bases each). This CDR3 spans 15 amino acids. V was cut by 4 bases and J by 0 bases, with 14 bases left in between. Germline V gene lookup returns CDR1 SGHRS and CDR2 YFSETQ.

This rearrangement joins TRBV4-3 to TRBJ1-1, with D maybe TRBD1 (5 bases). The CDR3 is made up of 15 amino acids. The V end lost 4 bases, the J end lost 4 bases, and 16 bases lay between the germline ends. In germline, CDR1 is LGHNA, CDR2 YSLEER. The chain's CDR3 is CASSPDVGQTTEAFF. The CDR3 nucleotides read TGCGCCAGCAGCCCAGACGTGGGGCAGACCACTGAAGCTTTCTTT.

A word on this clonotype: Germline is not matched at one junction end, which may reflect a read error. V gene TRBV4-1 combines with J gene TRBJ2-7; D may be TRBD1 (5 bases). CDR1 and CDR2 (germline): MGHRA, YSYEKL. This CDR3 contains 15 residues. CDR3 sequence (DNA): TGCGCCAGCAGCCAAGTGGGCAGGGCCTCCTACGAGCAGCACTTC. Its translation is CASSQVGRASYEQHF.

The sample holds a few counts of this clonotype. The rearrangement links TRBV11-2 to TRBJ2-3; D might be TRBD1 or TRBD2, each matching 5 bases. Trimming shortened V by 6 bases and J by 0 bases, and 16 bases separated the two germline ends. Germline V gene lookup returns CDR1 SGHAT and CDR2 FQNNGV. The CDR3 sequence is 16 residues long. The CDR3 DNA is TGTGCCAGCAGTTCCCCCGACTGGGACAGCACAGATACGCAGTATTTT. It codes for CASSSPDWDSTDTQYF.

This clonotype came up a few times. V and J are TRBV6-6 and TRBJ2-3; D possibly corresponds to TRBD2 (6 bases). Germline-derived CDR1 and CDR2 are MNHNY and SVGAGI (reference sequence). This CDR3 is built from 15 residues. V lost 7 bases and J lost 0, with 14 bases in between. This CDR3 reads CASKRVGRSTDTQYF. DNA for the CDR3: TGTGCCAGCAAGCGGGTCGGACGTAGCACAGATACGCAGTATTTT.

This clonotype was counted many times. The rearrangement joins TRBV5-5 to TRBJ2-5; possibly TRBD1 or TRBD2 for D (6 bases each). This CDR3 comprises 12 residues. Trimming pared 2 bases from V and 9 bases from J, leaving 11 bases between. Germline-derived CDR1 and CDR2 are SGHKS and YYEKEE (reference sequence). CDR3 bases: TGTGCCAGCAGCTTTGGAGGGGGTGCCCAGTACTTC. It yields the protein CASSFGGGAQYF.

This clonotype has a handful of counts. This chain links TRBV6-5 with TRBJ2-6; 12 bases line up with TRBD1. CDR3 length: 19 residues. The trim removed 6 bases at V and 1 base at J, leaving 10 bases unmatched. Germline V gene data show CDR1 as MNHEY and CDR2 as SVGAGI. The CDR3: CASRHPGQGALSGANVLTF. The DNA of the CDR3 is TGTGCCAGCAGACACCCGGGACAGGGGGCATTATCTGGGGCCAACGTCCTGACTTTC.

The CDR3 DNA follows: TGTGCCAGCAGTTACTCGGTCCAGTACTATGGCTACACCTTC. The encoded protein is CASSYSVQYYGYTF. This chain joins TRBV6-5 and TRBJ1-2; D gene ambiguous. CDR3 length: 14 amino acids. The V gene lost 0 bases and the J gene lost 3 bases, with 8 bases spanning the gap. Germline lookup yields CDR1 MNHEY and CDR2 SVGAGI.

In this sample, this clonotype turned up a few times. The chain recombines TRBV7-6 with TRBJ2-1, with 9 bases that match TRBD2. Looked up from germline, CDR1 is SGHVS and CDR2 is FNYEAQ. This CDR3 comprises 15 residues. Trimming took 3 bases from V and 5 from J; bases not matched to a gene: 5. In DNA form, the CDR3 reads TGTGCCAGCAGCTTGGTTACTAGCGGGCACAATGAGCAGTTCTTC. Translation: CASSLVTSGHNEQFF.

The V call is TRBV12-3 or TRBV12-4, the J call TRBJ1-6, with D unresolved. V was trimmed by 3 bases and J by 7 bases, leaving 16 bases between them. The CDR3 runs 16 residues. CDR3 region: CASSFDPARGNSPLHF. CDR3 coding DNA: TGTGCCAGCAGTTTCGACCCGGCCAGAGGGAATTCACCCCTCCACTTT.

The V and J genes are TRBV7-2 and TRBJ2-3, with unresolved D. Germline V gene lookup returns CDR1 SGHTA and CDR2 FQGNSA. The CDR3 covers 11 residues. V shed 5 bases and J shed 7 bases, with 7 bases lying between them. The CDR3 loop reads CASSLTYTQYF. The CDR3 DNA reads TGTGCCAGCAGCCTGACTTATACGCAGTATTTT.

CDR3 coding DNA: TGTGCCAGTAGTGGGGACAGGGGGCATTTCTACAATGAGCAGTTCTTC. Translating gives CASSGDRGHFYNEQFF. The V call is TRBV19, the J call TRBJ2-1; 12 bases fit TRBD1. V was pared by 5 bases and J by 3 bases, with 5 bases of the junction left unmatched. The germline V gene has CDR1 LNHDA and CDR2 SQIVND (reference sequence). The CDR3 runs 16 residues.

This chain uses TRBV7-6 with TRBJ2-3; either TRBD1 or TRBD2 may supply D (5 bases each). Germline assignment: CDR1 SGHVS and CDR2 FNYEAQ. V lost 3 bases and J 0 bases, leaving 10 bases between the germline ends. This CDR3 contains 15 residues. The CDR3 region is CASSLQGRSTDTQYF. Here the CDR3 DNA reads TGTGCCAGCAGCTTGCAGGGACGTAGCACAGATACGCAGTATTTT.

The chain joins TRBV2 to TRBJ2-1; 7 nucleotides agree with TRBD2. Looked up from germline, CDR1 is SNHLY and CDR2 is FYNNEI. With V trimmed by 5 bases and J by 2 bases, 9 bases remained unmatched. The CDR3 is 16 amino acids. Written as DNA, the CDR3 is TGTGCCAGCAGTCATGCCGGGGGGAGAGCCTACAATGAGCAGTTCTTC. This gives the protein CASSHAGGRAYNEQFF. Complete variable domain (other parts from reference TRBV2 and TRBJ2-1): EPEVTQTPSHQVTQMGQEVILRCVPISNHLYFYWYRQILGQKVEFLVSFYNNEISEKSEIFDDQFSVERPDGSNFTLKIRSTKLEDSAMYFCASSHAGGRAYNEQFFGPGTRLTVL.

This clonotype turned up a few times. This rearrangement joins TRBV11-2 to TRBJ2-1, with TRBD1 matching over 7 bases. This CDR3 contains 11 residues. V gave up 3 bases and J gave up 10 bases; unmatched junction bases: 0. Germline V lookup: CDR1 SGHAT, CDR2 FQNNGV. Written as DNA, the CDR3 is TGTGCCAGCAGCTTGGGACAGGAGCAGTTCTTC. Its translation is CASSLGQEQFF. Together with reference TRBV11-2 and TRBJ2-1, the CDR3 gives the full variable domain: EAGVAQSPRYKIIEKRQSVAFWCNPISGHATLYWYQQILGQGPKLLIQFQNNGVVDDSQLPKDRFSAERLKGVDSTLKIQPAKLEDSAVYLCASSLGQEQFFGPGTRLTVL.

This clonotype was seen a handful of times. The J gene is TRBJ2-7, the V gene TRBV7-2; 9 bases agree with TRBD2. This CDR3 has 15 residues. Germline CDR1 and CDR2: SGHTA and FQGNSA. J gave up 6 bases and V 0 bases, and 6 bases lay outside the gene matches. CDR3 residues: CASSLAASGTSEQYF. The CDR3 DNA reads as TGTGCCAGCAGCTTAGCGGCTAGCGGGACATCCGAGCAGTACTTC.

V gene TRBV12-3 or TRBV12-4 combines with J gene TRBJ1-1; D perhaps matches TRBD1 (5 bases). V was cut by 4 bases and J by 0 bases, with 12 bases left in between. The CDR3 spans 15 residues. The CDR3 sequence: CASSSSTVMNTEAFF. CDR3 nucleotides: TGTGCCAGCAGTTCCTCGACAGTCATGAACACTGAAGCTTTCTTT.

This clonotype has a handful of counts. The chain combines TRBV6-6 with TRBJ2-7; TRBD1 matches at 7 bases. The germline V gene has CDR1 MNHNY and CDR2 SVGAGI (reference sequence). V was clipped by 6 bases and J by 3 bases; unmatched bases: 5. The CDR3 contains 13 residues. This chain's CDR3 is CASSKDRFYEQYF. CDR3 sequence (DNA): TGTGCCAGCAGCAAGGACAGGTTCTACGAGCAGTACTTC.

Many counts were recorded for this clonotype. The rearrangement joins TRBV7-6 to TRBJ2-7; 7 nucleotides match TRBD2. The CDR3 is 14 residues long. Germline V gives CDR1 SGHVS, CDR2 FNYEAQ. Trimming cost V 1 base and J 0 bases; bases outside gene matches: 0. This CDR3 is CASSLVAGSYEQYF. CDR3 bases: TGTGCCAGCAGCTTAGTAGCGGGCTCCTACGAGCAGTACTTC.

The CDR3, as DNA: TGCGCCAGCAGCCCCCACCCCCACCAGAGCTCTGGAAACACCATATATTTT. Translating gives CASSPHPHQSSGNTIYF. This rearrangement joins TRBV4-1 to TRBJ1-3; D remains ambiguous. The CDR3 consists of 17 residues. The V and J ends lost 4 bases and 0 bases respectively, with 16 bases between them. Germline loops: CDR1 MGHRA, CDR2 YSYEKL.

The chain recombines TRBV7-2 with TRBJ2-3; D is unclear. Germline CDR1 is SGHTA and CDR2 is FQGNSA. The CDR3 extends over 13 amino acids. Trimming took 4 bases from V and 6 from J, leaving 11 bases between them. This chain's CDR3 is CASSSQLPDTQYF. DNA of the CDR3: TGTGCCAGCAGCTCCCAACTTCCCGATACGCAGTATTTT. Looking up the rest from reference TRBV7-2 and TRBJ2-3 gives the full variable domain: GAGVSQSPSNKVTEKGKDVELRCDPISGHTALYWYRQSLGQGLEFLIYFQGNSAPDKSGLPSDRFSAERTGGSVSTLTIQRTQQEDSAVYLCASSSQLPDTQYFGPGTRLTVL.

This clonotype was observed a few times. The chain uses TRBV6-5 and TRBJ2-7; no definite D call. V gave up 0 bases and J gave up 4 bases, with 10 bases separating them. The CDR3 sequence is 14 residues long. Germline V gene sequence: CDR1 MNHEY, CDR2 SVGAGI. CDR3 sequence: CASSYSNPGYEQYF. In nucleotides, the CDR3 is TGTGCCAGCAGTTACTCGAATCCAGGATACGAGCAGTACTTC.

The chain recombines TRBV3-1 with TRBJ1-2, with 7 bases aligning to TRBD1. CDR1 and CDR2 (germline): LGHDT, YNNKEL (reference sequence). The J segment lost 4 bases and the V segment lost 5 bases, leaving 10 bases of the junction unmatched. There are 15 residues in the CDR3. The CDR3 loop is CASSKIRDRAYGYTF. In DNA, the CDR3 is TGTGCCAGCAGCAAAATTCGGGACAGAGCCTATGGCTACACCTTC.

This clonotype has a count of ten or more. The V call is TRBV15, the J call TRBJ1-1; tentative D call: TRBD1 (6 bases). This CDR3 comprises 14 residues. Germline V gene data show CDR1 as LNHNV and CDR2 as YYDKDF (reference sequence). Trimming cost V 1 base and J 11 bases, with 17 bases left between them. This chain's CDR3 is CATSRASVQGDAFF. In DNA form, the CDR3 reads TGTGCCACCAGCAGAGCCTCGGTACAGGGAGACGCTTTCTTT.

This clonotype came up a few times. The genes are TRBV19 and TRBJ1-5, with 7 bases that match TRBD1. CDR1 and CDR2 (germline): LNHDA, SQIVND (reference sequence). The CDR3 is made up of 12 amino acids. V shed 11 bases, J shed 5 bases, and the junction held 6 bases outside the gene matches. The CDR3 reads CASGGADQPQHF. For the CDR3, the DNA is TGTGCCTCAGGGGGGGCGGATCAGCCCCAGCATTTT.

The chain is built from TRBV6-2 or TRBV6-3 and TRBJ1-5, with D possibly TRBD1 on 6 matching bases. Germline assignment: CDR1 MNHEY and CDR2 SVGEGT. The CDR3 extends over 14 amino acids. Trimming pared 1 base from V and 6 bases from J, leaving 10 bases between. Here the CDR3 reads CASSYLGAGQPQHF. The CDR3 DNA follows: TGTGCCAGCAGTTACTTGGGGGCAGGTCAGCCCCAGCATTTT.

The chain combines TRBV20-1 with TRBJ2-7; possibly TRBD1 for D (6 bases). The V and J ends lost 4 bases and 0 bases respectively, with 10 bases between them. This CDR3 has 13 residues. Germline loops: CDR1 DFQATT, CDR2 SNEGSKA (reference sequence). CDR3 bases: TGCAGTGCTAACCGGGACAACTCCTACGAGCAGTACTTC. This encodes CSANRDNSYEQYF.